A selection of T cell receptor beta chains follows, all from one sample in a study of shared clonotypes between healthy human individuals. The data were produced by immunoSEQ multiplex PCR, yet TCRdb's version contains in-frame clones alone and is incomplete. The sample carries about 2 million clones, approximately 94% recorded once. Sequencing used naive CD8+ T cells sorted from blood. These receptors were obtained from a man between 18 and 29 years old in good health. Both conserved end residues are part of each CDR3. D genes are given only for firm matches. Not all rows give a size; the values are once, few, many and, for expanded clones, a class.

13 - TRBJ2-7 - TRBV7-6 TGTGCCAGCAGCTTAGGGGACACATATAAGCAGTACTTC CASSLGDTYKQYF
15 - TRBJ2-2 - TRBV11-2 TGTGCCAGCAGCTTAGACAGCAGAGACACCGGGGAGCTGTTTTTT CASSLDSRDTGELFF
17 - TRBJ2-1 TRBD1 TRBV27 TGTGCCAGCAGTCCTTGGACAGGGGGCTTATTCTCACATGAGCAGTTCTTC CASSPWTGGLFSHEQFF
16 - TRBJ2-7 TRBD1 TRBV15 TGTGCCACCAGCAGAGATGTGACAGGGGGCATCTACGAGCAGTACTTC CATSRDVTGGIYEQYF
12 - TRBJ2-1 - TRBV6-5 TGTGCCAGCAGTTATACCGGAAATGAGCAGTTCTTC CASSYTGNEQFF
12 - TRBJ2-7 - TRBV30 TGTGCCTGGAACAGGGAGCGCTACGAGCAGTACTTC CAWNRERYEQYF
17 - TRBJ2-3 - TRBV9 TGTGCCAGCAGCCCGCCCTTTAACGAGGGGGTTGGAGATACGCAGTATTTT CASSPPFNEGVGDTQYF
15 - TRBJ2-7 - TRBV7-8 TGTGCCAGCAGCCCCCGAGCAGGGTGGGATCGGGAGCAGTACTTC CASSPRAGWDREQYF
13 - TRBJ1-1 - TRBV29-1 TGCAGCGTTGAATTTGGGGGGGGCACTGAAGCTTTCTTT CSVEFGGGTEAFF
12 - TRBJ2-7 TRBD2 TRBV29-1 TGCAGCGTCCTCGGGGGGACCTACGAGCAGTACTTC CSVLGGTYEQYF
14 - TRBJ2-7 - TRBV6-5 TGTGCCAGCAGCGGAGTAGCCGGCCTCTACGAGCAGTACTTC CASSGVAGLYEQYF
14 once TRBJ1-2 - TRBV4-1 TGCGCCAGCAGCCAGTCCGGGGGCTTAATTGGCTACACCTTC CASSQSGGLIGYTF
14 - TRBJ2-1 - TRBV7-3 TGTGCCAGCAGCCTCCTGGGGGGATTGAATGAGCAGTTCTTC CASSLLGGLNEQFF
13 - TRBJ2-7 - TRBV6-1 TGTGCCAGCAGTGGCCCCGACCGTTACGAGCAGTACTTC CASSGPDRYEQYF
13 - TRBJ1-1 - TRBV7-7 TGTGCTAGCAGCTTAGCGGAGGGCACTGAAGCTTTCTTT CASSLAEGTEAFF
14 - TRBJ1-2 - TRBV13 TGTGCCAGCAGGGGACTCAAGGACGCTGGTGGCTACACCTTC CASRGLKDAGGYTF
14 once TRBJ2-2 TRBD2 TRBV6-6 TGTGCCACCGGGACTAGCGGGAGAACCGGGGAGCTGTTTTTT CATGTSGRTGELFF
14 - TRBJ2-1 - TRBV7-3 TGTGCCAGCAGCTTAAGGCCAGCGGAGCGATTCCAGTTCTTC CASSLRPAERFQFF
15 - TRBJ1-1 TRBD1 TRBV23-1 TGCGCCAGCAGTCTTGGGACAGGGGTGAACACTGAAGCTTTCTTT CASSLGTGVNTEAFF
17 - TRBJ1-4 TRBD1 TRBV28 TGTGCCGGATCTAGTCGGAGCAGGGGGCCTGCTAATGAAAAACTGTTTTTT CAGSSRSRGPANEKLFF
12 - TRBJ1-1 - TRBV4-1 TGCGCCAGCAGCCTCGTAGGAACTGAAGCTTTCTTT CASSLVGTEAFF
14 once TRBJ1-2 - TRBV6-5 TGTGCCAGCAGTTACCTACAGGGCTTTCATGGCTACACCTTC CASSYLQGFHGYTF
17 - TRBJ2-5 - TRBV4-3 TGCGCCAGCAGCCAAGGCCGTGAATTTCCAGGGGAAGAGACCCAGTACTTC CASSQGREFPGEETQYF
14 - TRBJ1-1 TRBD1 TRBV5-6 TGTGCCAGCAGCTCGCAAACAGGGGGCCCTGAAGCTTTCTTT CASSSQTGGPEAFF
18 - TRBJ1-2 - TRBV5-6 TGTGCCAGCAGCTTGGACACCCATGGGCCTTTAGCTAACTATGGCTACACCTTC CASSLDTHGPLANYGYTF
11 - TRBJ2-7 - TRBV30 TGTGCCTGCCAGGGGTACCACGAGCAGTACTTC CACQGYHEQYF
13 - TRBJ1-3 - TRBV19 TGTGCCAGTAGTATTGGGACAGGAAACACCATATATTTT CASSIGTGNTIYF
13 - TRBJ2-5 - TRBV18 TGTGCCAGCTATGGGGGCTGGCAAGAGACCCAGTACTTC CASYGGWQETQYF
17 - TRBJ2-1 TRBD2 TRBV7-8 TGTGCCAGCAGCCCGACGACTAGCGGGAGGGGGAAGGGCGAGCAGTTCTTC CASSPTTSGRGKGEQFF
17 - TRBJ1-1 - TRBV27 TGTGCCAGCAGCCCAAAACACTTCACAGGGATCGGGACTGAAGCTTTCTTT CASSPKHFTGIGTEAFF
16 - TRBJ2-6 - TRBV2 TGTGCCAGCAGTCGGGACTCCTTCTCTGGGGCCAACGTCCTGACTTTC CASSRDSFSGANVLTF
15 few TRBJ1-2 - TRBV4-1 TGCGCCAGCAGCCACCGAGCAAAACTCGACTATGGCTACACCTTC CASSHRAKLDYGYTF
14 - TRBJ2-5 TRBD1 TRBV5-6 TGTGCCAGCACGGTGGGACAGACTCGGGAGACCCAGTACTTC CASTVGQTRETQYF
16 - TRBJ2-7 - TRBV19 TGTGCCAGTAGTCTCAATTCGGCAGGATCTTACTACGAGCAGTACTTC CASSLNSAGSYYEQYF
15 - TRBJ1-1 - TRBV27 TGTGCCAGCAGTTTATATCCAGGCTCTGGCACTGAAGCTTTCTTT CASSLYPGSGTEAFF
14 - TRBJ2-7 - TRBV2 TGTGCCAGCAGGGACGGCTTAGTCGGCTACGAGCAGTACTTC CASRDGLVGYEQYF
13 - TRBJ2-3 - TRBV7-2 TGTGCCAGCAGCTTAACCACCCCAGATACGCAGTATTTT CASSLTTPDTQYF
12 - TRBJ2-7 - TRBV13 TGTGCCAGCAGCTTACTGACGGGCGAGCAGTACTTC CASSLLTGEQYF
15 once TRBJ1-1 - TRBV6-1 TGTGCCAGCAGTGATTGGATAGAGGGGAACACTGAAGCTTTCTTT CASSDWIEGNTEAFF
16 - TRBJ2-1 TRBD1 TRBV19 TGTGCCAGTAGTATGGGACAGGAACCCTCCTACAATGAGCAGTTCTTC CASSMGQEPSYNEQFF
12 - TRBJ2-3 - TRBV11-3 TGTGCCAGCAGCTTAGCTGGGGATACGCAGTATTTT CASSLAGDTQYF
15 - TRBJ2-5 - TRBV6-5 TGTGCCAGCAGTTCCACCGGGACGGTATCCGAGACCCAGTACTTC CASSSTGTVSETQYF
14 - TRBJ2-7 - TRBV14 TGTGCCAGCAGCCAAGTGCAGGGTCCCTACGAGCAGTACTTC CASSQVQGPYEQYF
14 - TRBJ1-1 - TRBV5-6 TGTGCCAGCAGCCCCCCACAGGTGAACACTGAAGCTTTCTTT CASSPPQVNTEAFF
15 - TRBJ2-3 TRBD2 TRBV30 TGTGCCTGGAGTCTAGCGGGCTTCAGCACAGATACGCAGTATTTT CAWSLAGFSTDTQYF
15 - TRBJ1-1 TRBD1 TRBV28 TGTGCCAGCATAGAAGGCAGGGGGCCGGACACTGAAGCTTTCTTT CASIEGRGPDTEAFF
16 - TRBJ1-1 - TRBV9 TGTGCCAGCAGCGCCGTACGACAGGACATGAACACTGAAGCTTTCTTT CASSAVRQDMNTEAFF
15 - TRBJ2-1 TRBD2 TRBV7-9 TGTGCCAGCAGCTCAACGGGAGGACCTTACAATGAGCAGTTCTTC CASSSTGGPYNEQFF
13 few TRBJ1-5 - TRBV27 TGTGCCAGCAGTTTGTCGAGAAATCAGCCCCAGCATTTT CASSLSRNQPQHF
14 - TRBJ1-4 TRBD1 TRBV2 TGTGCCAGCAGTGAGACAGGGCCAAAAGAAAAACTGTTTTTT CASSETGPKEKLFF
14 - TRBJ2-1 - TRBV4-1 TGCGCCAGCAGCCAAGGATGGGGGCAAAATGAGCAGTTCTTC CASSQGWGQNEQFF
15 - TRBJ1-5 - TRBV7-9 TGTGCCAGCAGCTTATCGTGGGACAGCAATCAGCCCCAGCATTTT CASSLSWDSNQPQHF